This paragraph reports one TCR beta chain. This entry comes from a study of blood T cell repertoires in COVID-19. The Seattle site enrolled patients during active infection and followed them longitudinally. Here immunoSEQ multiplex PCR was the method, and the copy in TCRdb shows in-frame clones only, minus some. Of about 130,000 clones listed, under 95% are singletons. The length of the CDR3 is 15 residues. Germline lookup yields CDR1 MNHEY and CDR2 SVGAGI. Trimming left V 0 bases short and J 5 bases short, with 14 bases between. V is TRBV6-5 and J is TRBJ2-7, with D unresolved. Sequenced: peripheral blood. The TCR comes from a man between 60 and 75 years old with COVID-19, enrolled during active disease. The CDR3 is CASSYSYGRFDEQYF. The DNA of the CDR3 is TGTGCCAGCAGTTACTCCTATGGCAGGTTCGACGAGCAGTACTTC.